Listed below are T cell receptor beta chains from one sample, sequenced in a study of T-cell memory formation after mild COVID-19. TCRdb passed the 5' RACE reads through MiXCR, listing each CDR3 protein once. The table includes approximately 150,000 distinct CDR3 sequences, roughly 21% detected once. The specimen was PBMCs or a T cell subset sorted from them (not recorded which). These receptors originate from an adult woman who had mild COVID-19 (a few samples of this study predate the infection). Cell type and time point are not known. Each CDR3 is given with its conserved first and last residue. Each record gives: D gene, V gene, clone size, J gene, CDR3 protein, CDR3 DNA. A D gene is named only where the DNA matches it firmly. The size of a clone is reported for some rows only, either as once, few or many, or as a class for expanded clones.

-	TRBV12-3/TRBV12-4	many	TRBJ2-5	CASSFRGASKETQYF	TGTGCCAGCAGTTTCAGAGGGGCTTCCAAAGAGACCCAGTACTTC
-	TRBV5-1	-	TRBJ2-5	CASSLGASETETQYF	TGCGCCAGCAGCTTGGGGGCTAGCGAGACGGAGACCCAGTACTTC
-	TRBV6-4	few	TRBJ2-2	CASSTGVSGELFF	TGTGCCAGCAGTACGGGGGTATCCGGGGAGCTGTTTTTT
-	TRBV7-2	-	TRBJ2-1	CASSFPSKSQQFF	TGTGCCAGCAGCTTTCCTTCAAAATCCCAGCAGTTCTTC
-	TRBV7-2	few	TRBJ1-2	CASSLGAVANYGYTF	TGTGCCAGCAGCTTAGGAGCAGTAGCTAACTATGGCTACACCTTC
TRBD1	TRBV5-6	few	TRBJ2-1	CASSQTGGLRDEQFF	TGTGCCAGCAGCCAGACAGGGGGGCTTCGGGATGAGCAGTTCTTC
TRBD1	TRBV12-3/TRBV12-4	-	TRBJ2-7	CASSTGQGSEQYF	TGTGCCAGCAGCACGGGACAGGGTTCCGAGCAGTACTTC
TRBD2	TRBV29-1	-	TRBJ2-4	CSVKLSGGLHIQYF	TGCAGCGTTAAACTATCGGGAGGGTTGCACATTCAGTACTTC
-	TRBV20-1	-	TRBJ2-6	CSASQGSGANVLTF	TGCAGTGCTAGTCAGGGCTCTGGGGCCAACGTCCTGACTTTC
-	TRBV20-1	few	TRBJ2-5	CSARLLRGIQETQYF	TGCAGTGCTAGATTACTGAGGGGAATCCAAGAGACCCAGTACTTC
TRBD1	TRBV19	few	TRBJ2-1	CASSATGGNNEQFF	TGTGCCAGTAGTGCAACAGGGGGGAACAATGAGCAGTTCTTC
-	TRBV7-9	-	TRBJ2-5	CASSLAWGVEETQYF	TGTGCCAGCAGCTTAGCTTGGGGGGTAGAAGAGACCCAGTACTTC
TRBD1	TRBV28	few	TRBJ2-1	CASSSPQGINYNEQFF	TGTGCCAGCAGTTCCCCACAGGGGATAAACTACAATGAGCAGTTCTTC
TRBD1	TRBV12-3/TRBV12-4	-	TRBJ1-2	CASSSGQGSYYGYTF	TGTGCCAGCAGCTCCGGACAGGGAAGCTACTATGGCTACACCTTC
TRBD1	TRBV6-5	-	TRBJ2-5	CASRPWTGNQETQYF	TGTGCCAGCAGACCTTGGACAGGGAACCAAGAGACCCAGTACTTC
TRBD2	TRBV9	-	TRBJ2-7	CASSRLAGGDEQYF	TGTGCCAGCAGCAGACTAGCGGGTGGGGACGAGCAGTACTTC
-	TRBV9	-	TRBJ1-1	CASSAFSGTSTEAFF	TGTGCCAGCAGCGCTTTTTCCGGGACATCGACTGAAGCTTTCTTT
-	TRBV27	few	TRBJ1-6	CASSGAGGSGNSPLHF	TGTGCCAGCAGTGGGGCCGGGGGGTCGGGTAATTCACCCCTCCACTTT
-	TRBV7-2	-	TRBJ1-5	CASSLQLNQPQHF	TGTGCCAGCAGCTTACAGCTAAATCAGCCCCAGCATTTT
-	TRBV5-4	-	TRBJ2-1	CASSFWENEQFF	TGTGCCAGCAGCTTCTGGGAGAATGAGCAGTTCTTC
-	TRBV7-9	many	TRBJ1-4	CASSPFSSDLNEKLFF	TGTGCCAGCAGCCCATTTAGTTCCGACCTTAATGAAAAACTGTTTTTT
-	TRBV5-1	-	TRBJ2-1	CASSFRNEQFF	TGCGCCAGCAGCTTTCGGAATGAGCAGTTCTTC
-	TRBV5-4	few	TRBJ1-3	CASSLVGGNTIYF	TGTGCCAGCAGCTTGGTGGGGGGAAACACCATATATTTT
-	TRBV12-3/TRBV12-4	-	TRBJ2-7	CASSPLLSSYEQYF	TGTGCCAGCAGTCCGCTCTTGAGCTCCTACGAGCAGTACTTC
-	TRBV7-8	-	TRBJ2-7	CASSSGVTDEQYF	TGTGCCAGCAGCTCCGGGGTGACGGACGAGCAGTACTTC
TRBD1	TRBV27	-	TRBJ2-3	CASSFSRGQGTDTQYF	TGTGCCAGCAGTTTTTCGAGGGGGCAAGGCACAGATACGCAGTATTTT
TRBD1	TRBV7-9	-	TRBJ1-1	CASSIEGAQAFF	TGTGCCAGCAGTATTGAGGGGGCACAAGCTTTCTTT
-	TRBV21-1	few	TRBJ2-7	CASSGARQYF	TGTGCCAGCAGCGGAGCAAGGCAGTACTTC
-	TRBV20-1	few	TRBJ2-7	CSARVGDPPYEQYF	TGCAGTGCTAGAGTTGGAGACCCTCCCTACGAGCAGTACTTC
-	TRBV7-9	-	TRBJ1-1	CASSLGTATEAFF	TGTGCCAGCAGCTTAGGAACAGCCACTGAAGCTTTCTTT
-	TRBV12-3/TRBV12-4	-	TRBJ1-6	CASNIQSYNSHLHF	TGTGCCAGCAATATTCAGTCCTATAATTCACACCTCCACTTT
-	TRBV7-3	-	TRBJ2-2	CASSLPSTGELFF	TGTGCCAGCAGCTTACCTAGTACCGGGGAGCTGTTTTTT
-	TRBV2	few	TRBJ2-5	CASSPYSAGGQETQYF	TGTGCCAGCAGTCCATATTCGGCAGGGGGGCAAGAGACCCAGTACTTC
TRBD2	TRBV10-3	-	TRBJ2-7	CAIRVTSGYEQYF	TGTGCCATCAGGGTGACTAGCGGCTACGAGCAGTACTTC
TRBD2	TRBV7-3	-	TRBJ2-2	CASSLIGAGGGELFF	TGTGCCAGCAGCCTAATTGGCGCGGGGGGCGGGGAGCTGTTTTTT
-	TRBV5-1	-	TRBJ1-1	CASSLLDKRPNTEAFF	TGCGCCAGCAGCTTGTTGGACAAACGGCCGAACACTGAAGCTTTCTTT
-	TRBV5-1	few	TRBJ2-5	CASSPTSTGETQYF	TGCGCCAGCAGCCCGACTAGTACCGGCGAGACCCAGTACTTC
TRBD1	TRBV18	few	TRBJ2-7	CASSRSTGGYEQYF	TGTGCCAGCTCACGGTCGACAGGGGGCTACGAGCAGTACTTC
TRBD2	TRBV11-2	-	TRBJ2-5	CASSPRTSGGAKTQYF	TGTGCCAGCAGCCCCAGGACTAGCGGGGGGGCGAAGACCCAGTACTTC
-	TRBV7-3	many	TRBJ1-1	CASSPGRANTEAFF	TGTGCCAGCAGCCCGGGACGAGCCAACACTGAAGCTTTCTTT
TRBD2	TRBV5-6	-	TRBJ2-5	CASGGLAGTETQYF	TGTGCCAGCGGGGGACTAGCGGGAACAGAGACCCAGTACTTC
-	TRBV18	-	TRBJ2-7	CASSPPHRTYYEQYF	TGTGCCAGCTCACCACCGCACCGAACTTACTACGAGCAGTACTTC
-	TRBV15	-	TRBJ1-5	CATSRDRDTLHF	TGTGCCACCAGCAGAGACCGGGACACCTTGCATTTT
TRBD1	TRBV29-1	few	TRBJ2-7	CSVGQGAYEQYF	TGCAGCGTTGGTCAGGGGGCCTACGAGCAGTACTTC
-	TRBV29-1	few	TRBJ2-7	CSVRVTASSYEQYF	TGCAGCGTTCGGGTCACCGCGAGCTCCTACGAGCAGTACTTC
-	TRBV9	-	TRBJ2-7	CASSVVSGSDEQYF	TGTGCCAGCAGCGTAGTTTCAGGGAGCGACGAGCAGTACTTC